Below are 20 T cell receptor beta chains sequenced from a single sample in a study of blood T cell repertoires in COVID-19. Method: immunoSEQ multiplex PCR; TCRdb's copy keeps in-frame clones and lacks some. This table has fewer than 15,000 clones, 84% appearing once. Specimen: peripheral blood. All receptors come from a man aged 45-65 years with active COVID-19.

The rearrangement links TRBV6-4 to TRBJ2-1; D is perhaps TRBD2 (6 bases). Trimming took off 10 bases at V and 3 bases at J, with 13 bases between the two ends. CDR3 size: 13 residues. CDR1 is MRHNA and CDR2 is SNTAGT in the germline V gene. The CDR3 DNA reads as TGTGCCACCAGCCTGGACTACTACAATGAGCAGTTCTTC. Translation: CATSLDYYNEQFF.

This chain uses TRBV2 with TRBJ2-1; 10 bases map to TRBD2. The CDR3 is 12 amino acids. Germline trimming cut 8 bases from V and 7 bases from J; bases unmatched to any gene: 2. Germline V gives CDR1 SNHLY, CDR2 FYNNEI. The CDR3 is CASGTSVNEQFF. The CDR3 bases are TGTGCCAGCGGGACTAGCGTAAATGAGCAGTTCTTC.

A single count supports this clone. V and J are TRBV5-1 and TRBJ2-7; TRBD2 agrees at 13 bases. The length of the CDR3 is 14 residues. Germline V gene data show CDR1 as SGHRS and CDR2 as YFSETQ. The V and J ends lost 4 bases and 6 bases, in that order; junction bases with no gene match: 4. The chain's CDR3 is CASSPGLAGPEQYF. CDR3 DNA: TGCGCCAGCAGCCCGGGACTAGCGGGACCCGAGCAGTACTTC.

The rearrangement joins TRBV4-2 to TRBJ2-7; maybe TRBD1 (5 bases). Trimming left V 3 bases short and J 5 bases short, with 8 bases between. CDR3 length: 12 residues. Germline V gene data show CDR1 as LGHNA and CDR2 as YNFKEQ. Written as DNA, the CDR3 is TGTGCCAGCAGCCACTGGGGCGACGAGCAGTACTTC. The encoded protein is CASSHWGDEQYF.

The V call is TRBV7-2, the J call TRBJ2-7, with 8 bases fitting TRBD2. V lost 5 bases and J lost 3; bases outside the gene matches: 9. Germline-derived CDR1 and CDR2 are SGHTA and FQGNSA. The CDR3 consists of 15 residues. In DNA form, the CDR3 reads TGTGCCAGCAGCAGCTGGACTAGCTTTATCTACGAGCAGTACTTC. Residues: CASSSWTSFIYEQYF.

The chain employs TRBV27 and TRBJ2-7; D is unclear. Deletions cut 0 bases from V and 2 bases from J, with 5 bases between. The CDR3 is 13 amino acids. The germline gives CDR1 MNHEY, CDR2 SMNVEV (reference sequence). This CDR3 reads CASSLSSAYEQYF. CDR3 coding DNA: TGTGCCAGCAGTTTATCATCGGCCTACGAGCAGTACTTC.

The chain uses TRBV11-2 and TRBJ1-2; 9 positions match TRBD1. This CDR3 is built from 13 residues. From germline, CDR1 is SGHAT and CDR2 FQNNGV. The ends lost 4 bases at V and 8 bases at J; junction bases unmatched: 5. The CDR3 DNA reads as TGTGCCAGCAGCTACGCGACAGGGGGGGGCTACACCTTC. Translation: CASSYATGGGYTF.

The genes are TRBV7-8 and TRBJ1-1, with D uncertain. V was pared by 1 base and J by 4 bases, with 13 bases between. The V gene's germline CDR1 is SGHVS and CDR2 FQNEAQ. The CDR3 runs 15 residues. The CDR3 region has the DNA TGTGCCAGCAGCTTAGTGGCAGCTCGGGGCACTGAAGCTTTCTTT. It specifies CASSLVAARGTEAFF.

This chain links TRBV12-3 or TRBV12-4 with TRBJ2-7; maybe TRBD2 (6 bases). Trimming took off 11 bases at V and 7 bases at J, with 18 bases between the two ends. This CDR3 region has 12 residues. The CDR3 protein is CAAGTSRSEQYF. The CDR3 region has the DNA TGTGCCGCGGGGACTTCCCGGAGTGAGCAGTACTTC.

J is TRBJ2-5 and V is TRBV12-2; the D call of TRBD2 is as the table states it, not checked on the DNA. TRBV12-2 is a pseudogene segment. The CDR3 consists of 15 residues. The CDR3 coding sequence is TGTGCAAGTCGCTTAGAGTCTAGTGGGTCGGAGACCCAGTACTTC. Translated, it gives CASRLESSGSETQYF.

This clone has just one count. The chain couples TRBV5-1 to TRBJ2-2; tentative D call: TRBD1 (6 bases). Germline V gives CDR1 SGHRS, CDR2 YFSETQ. CDR3 length equals 11 residues. The ends were cut back, 0 bases at V and 15 bases at J, with 9 bases in the middle. The CDR3 region is CASSLGQGMFF. The CDR3 nucleotides are TGCGCCAGCAGCTTGGGGCAGGGGATGTTTTTT.

The J gene is TRBJ2-3, the V gene TRBV4-1; 13 nucleotides match TRBD2. Germline V gene lookup returns CDR1 MGHRA and CDR2 YSYEKL. The CDR3 has 17 amino acids. Unmatched junction bases numbered 8, after V lost 2 bases and J lost 6 bases. CDR3: CASSQSGLAGPGDTQYF. In nucleotides, the CDR3 is TGCGCCAGCAGCCAATCGGGACTAGCGGGACCCGGGGATACGCAGTATTTT.

V and J are TRBV2 and TRBJ2-7; D not resolved. The CDR3 sequence is 14 residues long. V shed 3 bases and J shed 5 bases, with 14 bases lying between them. Looked up from germline, CDR1 is SNHLY and CDR2 is FYNNEI. The CDR3 DNA sequence: TGTGCCAGCAGTGAGTTGCCGGGTGCCCACGAGCAGTACTTC. Its translation: CASSELPGAHEQYF. The full variable domain, completed using reference TRBV2 and TRBJ2-7, is EPEVTQTPSHQVTQMGQEVILRCVPISNHLYFYWYRQILGQKVEFLVSFYNNEISEKSEIFDDQFSVERPDGSNFTLKIRSTKLEDSAMYFCASSELPGAHEQYFGPGTRLTVT.

V and J are TRBV19 and TRBJ1-6; 7 positions agree with TRBD1. The V gene's germline CDR1 is LNHDA and CDR2 SQIVND (reference sequence). This CDR3 is built from 15 residues. V lost 6 bases and J lost 9; bases outside the gene matches: 11. The CDR3 protein is CASSASGGGGSPLHF. CDR3 coding DNA: TGTGCCAGTAGCGCATCAGGGGGAGGTGGTTCACCCCTCCACTTT.

This chain joins TRBV14 and TRBJ2-3; 7 bases agree with TRBD1. The CDR3 runs 17 residues. The trim removed 1 base at V and 4 bases at J, leaving 11 bases unmatched. Looked up from germline, CDR1 is SGHDN and CDR2 is FVKESK. This chain's CDR3 is CASSQGQGFSVADTQYF. The CDR3 DNA sequence: TGTGCCAGCAGCCAAGGACAGGGATTCAGTGTAGCAGATACGCAGTATTTT.

This clone is labeled medium-sized. Written as DNA, the CDR3 is TGTGCCAGCAGAGAGGACAGTGATGCGAGTACCGGGGAGCTGTTTTTT. Its translation: CASREDSDASTGELFF. V and J are TRBV28 and TRBJ2-2, with D possibly matching TRBD1 (6 bases). CDR3 length: 16 residues. Germline V gene lookup returns CDR1 MDHEN and CDR2 SYDVKM. V was shortened by 6 bases and J by 5 bases, with 19 bases between the two germline ends.

The genes are TRBV7-2 and TRBJ2-2, with 8 positions matching TRBD2. Germline-derived CDR1 and CDR2 are SGHTA and FQGNSA. The CDR3 is made up of 16 amino acids. V trimming: 5 bases; J trimming: 6 bases; junction bases outside the gene matches: 11. CDR3 protein: CASSLLSGRNPGELFF. DNA of the CDR3: TGTGCCAGCAGCCTATTGAGCGGGAGAAACCCCGGGGAGCTGTTTTTT.

This sequence joins TRBV10-2 and TRBJ2-1; the match to TRBD2 covers 8 bases. This CDR3 comprises 15 residues. V shed 6 bases, J shed 9 bases, and the junction held 13 bases outside the gene matches. From germline, CDR1 is WSHSY and CDR2 SAAADI. The CDR3 loop is CASSPGLGDGGEQFF. Written as DNA, the CDR3 is TGCGCCAGCAGCCCGGGACTAGGGGATGGGGGTGAGCAGTTCTTC.

The rearrangement uses TRBV19 and TRBJ1-1; a weak D match, TRBD1 (5 bases). The germline V gene has CDR1 LNHDA and CDR2 SQIVND (reference sequence). V was trimmed by 0 bases and J by 5 bases, leaving 16 bases between them. The CDR3 runs to 16 residues. As DNA, the CDR3 is TGTGCCAGTAGTATAGATTATCAGGGTGTGGGGACTGAAGCTTTCTTT. Protein sequence: CASSIDYQGVGTEAFF. The variable domain in full, with the rest retrieved from reference TRBV19 and TRBJ1-1, is DGGITQSPKYLFRKEGQNVTLSCEQNLNHDAMYWYRQDPGQGLRLIYYSQIVNDFQKGDIAEGYSVSREKKESFPLTVTSAQKNPTAFYLCASSIDYQGVGTEAFFGQGTRLTVV.

This chain joins TRBV6-1 and TRBJ2-3; 7 nucleotides match TRBD1. The CDR3 has 14 residues. From germline, CDR1 is MNHNS and CDR2 SASEGT. V dropped 3 bases and J dropped 5; count of bases not matched to a gene: 5. The chain's CDR3 is CASSDRGSGDTQYF. For the CDR3, the DNA is TGTGCCAGCAGTGACAGGGGGTCGGGAGATACGCAGTATTTT.